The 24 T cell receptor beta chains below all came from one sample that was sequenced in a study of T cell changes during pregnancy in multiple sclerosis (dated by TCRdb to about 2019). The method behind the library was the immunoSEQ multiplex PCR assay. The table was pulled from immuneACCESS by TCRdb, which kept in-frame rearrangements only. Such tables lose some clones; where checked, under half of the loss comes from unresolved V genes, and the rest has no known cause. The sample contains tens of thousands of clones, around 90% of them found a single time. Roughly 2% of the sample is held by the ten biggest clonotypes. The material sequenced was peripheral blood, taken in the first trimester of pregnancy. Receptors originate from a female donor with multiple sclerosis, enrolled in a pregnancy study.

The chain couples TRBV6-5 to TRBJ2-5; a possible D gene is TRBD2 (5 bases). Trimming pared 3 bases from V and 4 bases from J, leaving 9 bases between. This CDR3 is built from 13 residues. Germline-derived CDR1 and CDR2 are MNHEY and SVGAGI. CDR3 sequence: CASSYSVGETQYF. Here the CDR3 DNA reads TGTGCCAGCAGTTATAGCGTGGGAGAGACCCAGTACTTC.

The CDR3 protein is CASSFFTGQETQYF. CDR3 in DNA: TGTGCCAGCAGCTTCTTCACGGGACAAGAGACCCAGTACTTC. The chain carries TRBV5-5 and TRBJ2-5, with D possibly being TRBD2 (5 bases). The CDR3 loop spans 14 amino acids. The germline V gene has CDR1 SGHKS and CDR2 YYEKEE (reference sequence). Trimming stripped 2 bases from V and 2 bases from J, with 10 bases between.

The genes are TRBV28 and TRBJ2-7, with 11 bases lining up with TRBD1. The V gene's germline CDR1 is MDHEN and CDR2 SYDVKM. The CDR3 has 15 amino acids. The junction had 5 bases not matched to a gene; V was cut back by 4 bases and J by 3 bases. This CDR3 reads CASSWGQGGFYEQYF. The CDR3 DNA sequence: TGTGCCAGCAGTTGGGGACAGGGGGGATTCTACGAGCAGTACTTC.

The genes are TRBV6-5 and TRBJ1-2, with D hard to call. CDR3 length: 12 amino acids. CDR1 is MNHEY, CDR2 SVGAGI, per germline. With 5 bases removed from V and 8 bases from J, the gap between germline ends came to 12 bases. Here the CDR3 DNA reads TGTGCCAGCAGTCCTGACATCGGCGGCTACACCTTC. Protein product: CASSPDIGGYTF.

The CDR3 DNA sequence: TGTGCCAGCAGCTTAACGAGGGGGCGGTTGAACACTGAAGCTTTCTTT. Encoded protein: CASSLTRGRLNTEAFF. The chain employs TRBV11-1 and TRBJ1-1; 7 nucleotides agree with TRBD1. The V gene's germline CDR1 is SGHAT and CDR2 FQDESV (reference sequence). This CDR3 region has 16 residues. The junction had 6 bases not matched to a gene; V was cut back by 2 bases and J by 0 bases.

CDR3 loop: CASSGAGQGLVEAFF. CDR3 coding DNA: TGTGCCAGCAGTGGAGCGGGACAGGGGCTGGTTGAAGCTTTCTTT. J is TRBJ1-1 and V is TRBV28; TRBD1 matches at 10 bases. Germline CDR1 reads MDHEN; CDR2 reads SYDVKM. The CDR3 has 15 amino acids. The J segment lost 7 bases and the V segment lost 5 bases, leaving 10 bases of the junction unmatched.

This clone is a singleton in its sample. The CDR3 nucleotides read TGTGCCAGCAGCTTTGGCCTCACAGATACGCAGTATTTT. As protein: CASSFGLTDTQYF. The V and J genes are TRBV5-4 and TRBJ2-3; the D is unclear. Trimming pared 2 bases from V and 2 bases from J, leaving 6 bases between. There are 13 residues in the CDR3. Per germline, CDR1 SGHNT and CDR2 YYREEE (reference sequence).

The CDR3 coding sequence is TGCGCCAGCAGCCAAGCAGGGCTCTCTGGAAACACCATATATTTT. Its protein product is CASSQAGLSGNTIYF. The chain joins TRBV4-1 to TRBJ1-3; TRBD1 might be the D (5 bases). The CDR3 sequence is 15 residues long. CDR1 is MGHRA and CDR2 is YSYEKL in the germline V gene. V was shortened by 1 base and J by 0 bases, with 7 bases between the two germline ends.

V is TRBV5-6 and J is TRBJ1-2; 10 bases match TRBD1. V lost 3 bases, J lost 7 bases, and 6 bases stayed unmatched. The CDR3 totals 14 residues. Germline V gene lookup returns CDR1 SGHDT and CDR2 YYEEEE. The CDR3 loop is CASSYGTGDSGYTF. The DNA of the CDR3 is TGTGCCAGCAGCTACGGGACAGGGGACTCTGGCTACACCTTC.

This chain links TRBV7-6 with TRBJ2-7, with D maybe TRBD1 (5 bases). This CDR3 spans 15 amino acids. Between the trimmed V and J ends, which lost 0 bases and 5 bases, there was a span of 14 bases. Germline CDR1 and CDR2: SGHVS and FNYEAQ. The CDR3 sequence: CASSLALGQTNEQYF. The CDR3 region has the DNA TGTGCCAGCAGCTTAGCGTTGGGGCAGACCAACGAGCAGTACTTC.

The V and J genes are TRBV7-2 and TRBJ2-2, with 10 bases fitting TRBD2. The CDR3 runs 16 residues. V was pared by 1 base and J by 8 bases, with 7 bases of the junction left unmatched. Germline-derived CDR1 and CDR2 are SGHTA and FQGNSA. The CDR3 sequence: CASSLGSGRVIGELFF. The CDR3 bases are TGTGCCAGCAGCTTAGGGAGCGGGAGGGTGATAGGGGAGCTGTTTTTT.

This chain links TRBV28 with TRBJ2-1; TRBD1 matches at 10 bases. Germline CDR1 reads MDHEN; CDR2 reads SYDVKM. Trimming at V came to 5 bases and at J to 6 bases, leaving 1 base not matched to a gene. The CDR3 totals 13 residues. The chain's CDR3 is CASSGDRGNEQFF. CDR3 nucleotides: TGTGCCAGCAGTGGGGACAGGGGCAATGAGCAGTTCTTC.

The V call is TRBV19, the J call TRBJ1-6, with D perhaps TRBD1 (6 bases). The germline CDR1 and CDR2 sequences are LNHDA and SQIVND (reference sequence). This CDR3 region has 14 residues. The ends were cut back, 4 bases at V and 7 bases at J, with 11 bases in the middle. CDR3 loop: CASSNRVGNSPLHF. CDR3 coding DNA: TGTGCCAGTAGTAACAGGGTAGGAAATTCACCCCTCCACTTT.

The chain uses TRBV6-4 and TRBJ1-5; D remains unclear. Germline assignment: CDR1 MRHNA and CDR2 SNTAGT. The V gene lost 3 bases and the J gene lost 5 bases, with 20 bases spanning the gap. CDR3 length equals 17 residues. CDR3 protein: CASSDCKTLFQDQPQHF. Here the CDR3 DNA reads TGTGCCAGCAGTGATTGTAAGACCCTCTTCCAGGATCAGCCCCAGCATTTT.

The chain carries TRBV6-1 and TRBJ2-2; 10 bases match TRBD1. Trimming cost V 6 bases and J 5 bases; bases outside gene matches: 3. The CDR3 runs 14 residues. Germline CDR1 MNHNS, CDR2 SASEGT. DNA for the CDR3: TGTGCCAGCAGGGTGGACAGGGGGACCGGGGAGCTGTTTTTT. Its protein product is CASRVDRGTGELFF.

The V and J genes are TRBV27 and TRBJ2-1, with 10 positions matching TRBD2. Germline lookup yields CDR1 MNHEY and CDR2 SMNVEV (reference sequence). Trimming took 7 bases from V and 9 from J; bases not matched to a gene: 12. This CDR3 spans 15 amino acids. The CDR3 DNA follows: TGTGCCAGCATTGGAGAGGCTAGCGGGAGACTTGAGCAGTTCTTC. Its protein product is CASIGEASGRLEQFF.

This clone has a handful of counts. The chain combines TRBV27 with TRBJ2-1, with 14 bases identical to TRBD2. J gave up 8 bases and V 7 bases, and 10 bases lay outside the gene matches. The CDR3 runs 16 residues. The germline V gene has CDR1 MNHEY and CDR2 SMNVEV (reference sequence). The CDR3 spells CASTGTSGSPTYEQFF. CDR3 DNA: TGTGCCAGCACCGGGACTAGCGGGAGCCCCACATATGAGCAGTTCTTC.

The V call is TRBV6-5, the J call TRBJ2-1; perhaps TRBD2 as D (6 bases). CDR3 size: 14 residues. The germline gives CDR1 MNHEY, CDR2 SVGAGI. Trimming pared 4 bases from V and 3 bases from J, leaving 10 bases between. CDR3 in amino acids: CASSSGLDYNEQFF. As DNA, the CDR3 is TGTGCCAGCAGTTCGGGACTCGACTACAATGAGCAGTTCTTC.

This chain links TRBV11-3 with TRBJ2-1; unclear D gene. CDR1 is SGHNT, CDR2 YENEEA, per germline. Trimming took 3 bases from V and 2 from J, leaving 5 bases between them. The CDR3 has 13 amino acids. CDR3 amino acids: CASSFLPYNEQFF. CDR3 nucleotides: TGTGCCAGCAGCTTCCTACCCTACAATGAGCAGTTCTTC.

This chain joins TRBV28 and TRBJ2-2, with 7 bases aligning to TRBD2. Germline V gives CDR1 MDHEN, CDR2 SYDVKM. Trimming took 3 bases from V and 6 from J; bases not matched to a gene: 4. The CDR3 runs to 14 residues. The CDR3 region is CASSFAGRAGELFF. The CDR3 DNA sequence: TGTGCCAGCAGTTTCGCAGGGAGGGCCGGGGAGCTGTTTTTT.

This CDR3 is CASSEASGTQETQYF. The CDR3 coding sequence is TGTGCCAGCAGTGAGGCTAGCGGAACGCAAGAGACCCAGTACTTC. The chain uses TRBV6-1 and TRBJ2-5; the match to TRBD2 covers 7 bases. V was clipped by 3 bases and J by 2 bases; unmatched bases: 6. This CDR3 spans 15 amino acids. Germline CDR1 and CDR2: MNHNS and SASEGT.

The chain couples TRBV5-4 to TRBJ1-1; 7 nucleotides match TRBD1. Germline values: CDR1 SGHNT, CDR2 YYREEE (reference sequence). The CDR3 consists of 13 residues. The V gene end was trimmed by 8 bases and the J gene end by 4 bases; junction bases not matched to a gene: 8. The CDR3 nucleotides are TGTGCCAGTTCGGGACAGCCGAGCACTGAAGCTTTCTTT. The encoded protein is CASSGQPSTEAFF.

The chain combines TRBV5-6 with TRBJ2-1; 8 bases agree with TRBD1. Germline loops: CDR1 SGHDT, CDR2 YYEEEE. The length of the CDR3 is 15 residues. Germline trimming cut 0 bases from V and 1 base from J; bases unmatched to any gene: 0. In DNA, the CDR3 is TGTGCCAGCAGCTTGGACAGGGGGTCCTACAATGAGCAGTTCTTC. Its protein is CASSLDRGSYNEQFF.

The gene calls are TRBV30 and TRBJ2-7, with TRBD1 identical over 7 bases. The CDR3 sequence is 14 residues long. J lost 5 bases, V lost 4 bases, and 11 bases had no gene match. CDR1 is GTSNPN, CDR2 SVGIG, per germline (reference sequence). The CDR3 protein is CAWKLGGTSHEQYF. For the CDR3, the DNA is TGTGCCTGGAAGTTAGGGGGCACGTCCCACGAGCAGTACTTC.